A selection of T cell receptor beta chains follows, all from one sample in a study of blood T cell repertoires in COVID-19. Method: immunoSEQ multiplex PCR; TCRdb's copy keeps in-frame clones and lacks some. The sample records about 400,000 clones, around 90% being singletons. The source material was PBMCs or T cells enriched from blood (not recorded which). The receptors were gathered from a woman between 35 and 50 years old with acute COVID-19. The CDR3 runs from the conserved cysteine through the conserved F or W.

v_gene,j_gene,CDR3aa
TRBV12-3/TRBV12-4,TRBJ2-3,CASSFSAGPQYF
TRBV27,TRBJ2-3,CASSLSGLAYDTQYF
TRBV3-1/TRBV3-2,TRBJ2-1,CASSPRDPSFYNEQFF
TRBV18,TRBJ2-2,CASSPSGPNTGELFF
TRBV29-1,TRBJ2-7,CSSRTGNEYEQYF
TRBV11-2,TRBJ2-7,CASSSTGQNEYEQYF
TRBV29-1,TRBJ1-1,CSGRRDRETEAFF
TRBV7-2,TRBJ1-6,CASSLFAGPTGSPLHF
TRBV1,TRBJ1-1,CTSSQEVGEVSNTEAFF
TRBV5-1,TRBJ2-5,CASSWGLAGGPREETQYF
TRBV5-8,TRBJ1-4,CASSPRGRVEKLFF
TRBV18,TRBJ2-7,CASTQGKGTYEQYF
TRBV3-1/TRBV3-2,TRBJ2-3,CASSQGRRQGSTDTQYF
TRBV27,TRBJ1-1,CASRPRGGLNTEAFF
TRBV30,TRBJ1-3,CAWSEGQLSVNTIYF
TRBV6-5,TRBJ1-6,CASRDNNSPLHF
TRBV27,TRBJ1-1,CASSREGGLLNTEAFF
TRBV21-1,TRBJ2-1,CASSRLGYNEQFF
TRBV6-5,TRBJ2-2,CASSYGGATGELFF
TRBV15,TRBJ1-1,CATQLRQGYTEAFF
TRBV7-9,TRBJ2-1,CASSFLTLLAGGIANEQFF
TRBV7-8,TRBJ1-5,CASSSGTGVLSNQPQHF
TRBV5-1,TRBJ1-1,CASSFGGKDFF
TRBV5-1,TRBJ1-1,CASSLAGENTEAFF
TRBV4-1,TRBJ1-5,CASSQDGTGMEWQPQHF
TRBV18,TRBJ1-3,CASSPGTGGNTIYF
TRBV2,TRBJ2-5,CASSGGTGQETQYF
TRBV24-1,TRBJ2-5,CATSDAGLGSRGETQYF
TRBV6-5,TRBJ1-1,CASSYDRNTEAFF
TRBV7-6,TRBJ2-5,CASSLAGGARETQYF
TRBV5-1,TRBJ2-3,CASSLDAGALGTDTQYF
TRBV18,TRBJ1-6,CASSEQGALNSPLHF